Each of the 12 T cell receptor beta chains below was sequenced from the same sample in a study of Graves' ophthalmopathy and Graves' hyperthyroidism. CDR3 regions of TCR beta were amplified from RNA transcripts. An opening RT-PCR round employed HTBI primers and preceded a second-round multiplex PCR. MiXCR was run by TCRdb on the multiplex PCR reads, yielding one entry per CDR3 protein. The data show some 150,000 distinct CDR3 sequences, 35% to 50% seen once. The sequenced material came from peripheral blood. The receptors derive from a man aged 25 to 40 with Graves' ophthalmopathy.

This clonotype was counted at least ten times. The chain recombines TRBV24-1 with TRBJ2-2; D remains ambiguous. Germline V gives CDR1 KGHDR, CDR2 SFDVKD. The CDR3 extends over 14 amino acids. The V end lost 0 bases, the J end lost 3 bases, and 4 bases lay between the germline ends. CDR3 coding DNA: TGTGCCACCAGTGATTTGCGGGACACCGGGGAGCTGTTTTTT. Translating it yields CATSDLRDTGELFF.

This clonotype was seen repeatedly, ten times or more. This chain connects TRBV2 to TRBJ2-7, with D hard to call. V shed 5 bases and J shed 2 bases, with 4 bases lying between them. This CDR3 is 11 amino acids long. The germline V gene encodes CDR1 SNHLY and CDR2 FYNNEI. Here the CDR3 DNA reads TGTGCCAGCAGTCCACCCTACGAGCAGTACTTC. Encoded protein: CASSPPYEQYF.

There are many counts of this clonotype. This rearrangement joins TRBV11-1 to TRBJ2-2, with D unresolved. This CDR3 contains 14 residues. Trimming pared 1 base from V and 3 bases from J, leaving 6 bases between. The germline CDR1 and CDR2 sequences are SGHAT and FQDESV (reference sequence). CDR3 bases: TGTGCCAGCAGCTTAGAGAGTTACACCGGGGAGCTGTTTTTT. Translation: CASSLESYTGELFF.

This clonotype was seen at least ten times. CDR3 nucleotides: TGTGCCAGCAGCTCATTATCCGTGACAGCAGCCTACGAGCAGTACTTC. This sequence encodes CASSSLSVTAAYEQYF. V usage is TRBV7-2 and J usage is TRBJ2-7, with D possibly TRBD1 on 5 matching bases. CDR1 and CDR2 (germline): SGHTA, FQGNSA. V was cut by 4 bases and J by 2 bases, with 18 bases left in between. The CDR3 sequence is 16 residues long.

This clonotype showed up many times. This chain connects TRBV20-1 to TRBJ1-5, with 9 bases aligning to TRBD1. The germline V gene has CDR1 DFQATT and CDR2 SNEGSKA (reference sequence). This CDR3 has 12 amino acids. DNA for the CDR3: TGCAGCCATAGGACAGGGGATCAGCCCCAGCATTTT. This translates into CSHRTGDQPQHF.

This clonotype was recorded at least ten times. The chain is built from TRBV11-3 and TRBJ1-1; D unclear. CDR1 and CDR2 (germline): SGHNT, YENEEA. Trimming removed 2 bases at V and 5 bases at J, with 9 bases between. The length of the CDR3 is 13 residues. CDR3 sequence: CASSLLMETEAFF. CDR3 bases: TGTGCCAGCAGCTTATTGATGGAGACTGAAGCTTTCTTT.

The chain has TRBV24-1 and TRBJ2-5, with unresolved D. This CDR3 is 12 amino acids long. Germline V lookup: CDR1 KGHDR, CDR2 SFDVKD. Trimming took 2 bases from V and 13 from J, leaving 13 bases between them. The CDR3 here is CATSDSGRNWYF. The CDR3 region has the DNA TGTGCCACCAGTGATTCTGGACGGAATTGGTACTTC.

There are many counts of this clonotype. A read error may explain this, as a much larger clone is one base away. CDR3 nucleotide sequence: TGTGCCAGCAGCCCGATGGGGGGTAATGGCTACACCTTC. Protein product: CASSPMGGNGYTF. The V gene is TRBV7-2, the J gene TRBJ1-2; possibly TRBD1 for D (5 bases). V gave up 5 bases and J gave up 6 bases, with 13 bases separating them. This CDR3 comprises 13 residues. Germline V lookup: CDR1 SGHTA, CDR2 FQGNSA.

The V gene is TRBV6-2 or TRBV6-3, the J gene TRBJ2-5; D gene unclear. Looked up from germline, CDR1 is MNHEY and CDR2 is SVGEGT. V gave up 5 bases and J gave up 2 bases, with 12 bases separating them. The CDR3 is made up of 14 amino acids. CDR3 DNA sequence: TGTGCCAGCAGTCCCGGACGGCAACAAGAGACCCAGTACTTC. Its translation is CASSPGRQQETQYF.

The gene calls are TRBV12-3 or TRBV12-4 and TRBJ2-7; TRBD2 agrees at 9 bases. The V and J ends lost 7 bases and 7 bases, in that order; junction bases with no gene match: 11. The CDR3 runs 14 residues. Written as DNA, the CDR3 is TGTGCCAGCATCCAAGCGGGAGGCCAACGGGAGCAGTACTTC. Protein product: CASIQAGGQREQYF.

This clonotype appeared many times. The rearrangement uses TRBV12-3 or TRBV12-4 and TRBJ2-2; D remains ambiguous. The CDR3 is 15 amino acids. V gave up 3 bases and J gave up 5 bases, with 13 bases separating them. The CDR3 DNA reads TGTGCCAGCAGTTTGGTCCAGGCGTGGACCGGGGAGCTGTTTTTT. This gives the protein CASSLVQAWTGELFF.

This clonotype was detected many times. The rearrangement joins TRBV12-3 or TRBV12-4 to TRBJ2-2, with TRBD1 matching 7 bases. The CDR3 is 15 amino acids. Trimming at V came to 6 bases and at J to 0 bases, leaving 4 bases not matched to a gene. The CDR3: CASSSGTANTGELFF. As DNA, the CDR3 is TGTGCCAGCAGCTCTGGGACAGCGAACACCGGGGAGCTGTTTTTT.